These 5 T cell receptor beta chains came from one sample sequenced in a study of beta chain features in type 1 diabetes. cDNA synthesis used the whole RNA isolate, giving expressed TCRB sequences. TCRdb's copy holds only in-frame clones and misses some; the assay was immunoSEQ multiplex PCR. The sample yields around 500,000 clones, roughly 10% seen once. The sample taken for sequencing was naive CD4+ T cells from blood. These receptors came from a woman younger than 30 in good health.

This clone was recorded a few times. The rearrangement uses TRBV7-8 and TRBJ2-1; D not resolved. CDR3 length equals 17 residues. Trimming removed 5 bases at V and 8 bases at J, with 25 bases between. The germline CDR1 and CDR2 sequences are SGHVS and FQNEAQ. The CDR3 DNA is TGTGCCAGCAGCCCCCAGCCTGGCACTCCCCTATGGGATGAGCAGTTCTTC. This translates into CASSPQPGTPLWDEQFF.

The chain uses TRBV14 and TRBJ2-6; 7 nucleotides match TRBD1. This CDR3 comprises 18 residues. V lost 4 bases to trimming and J lost 4 bases; unmatched junction nucleotides: 13. Per germline, CDR1 SGHDN and CDR2 FVKESK. The CDR3 sequence: CASSPSRGRGSGANVLTF. The CDR3 DNA reads as TGTGCCAGCAGCCCATCACGAGGCAGGGGGTCCGGGGCCAACGTCCTGACTTTC.

The chain uses TRBV6-5 and TRBJ2-3, with D perhaps TRBD2 (6 bases). The germline V gene has CDR1 MNHEY and CDR2 SVGAGI. V dropped 2 bases and J dropped 2 bases, with 8 bases sitting between them. The CDR3 runs to 14 residues. The CDR3 DNA follows: TGTGCCAGCAGTTACGGGACTGACACAGATACGCAGTATTTT. This sequence encodes CASSYGTDTDTQYF.

V and J are TRBV28 and TRBJ2-3, with 8 bases lining up with TRBD1. This CDR3 region has 13 residues. V shed 9 bases, J shed 7 bases, and the junction held 9 bases outside the gene matches. The germline V gene has CDR1 MDHEN and CDR2 SYDVKM. In nucleotides, the CDR3 is TGTGCCAGTAACAGGGGGGTTTCGAATACGCAGTATTTT. Protein product: CASNRGVSNTQYF. The whole variable domain, remainder taken from reference TRBV28 and TRBJ2-3, is DVKVTQSSRYLVKRTGEKVFLECVQDMDHENMFWYRQDPGLGLRLIYFSYDVKMKEKGDIPEGYSVSREKKERFSLILESASTNQTSMYLCASNRGVSNTQYFGPGTRLTVL.

The V and J genes are TRBV18 and TRBJ2-5; tentatively, D is TRBD1 (6 bases). There are 15 residues in the CDR3. Between the trimmed V and J ends, which lost 3 bases and 2 bases, there was a span of 13 bases. Looked up from germline, CDR1 is KGHSH and CDR2 is LQKENI. The CDR3 sequence is CASSPQDRLQETQYF. The DNA of the CDR3 is TGTGCCAGCTCACCCCAAGACAGGCTGCAAGAGACCCAGTACTTC.